The rows below give T cell receptor beta chains drawn from one sample of a study of T cells in Graves' hyperthyroidism and ophthalmopathy. Using its own MiXCR run on the multiplex PCR reads, TCRdb lists one record per CDR3 protein. This sample has 390,000 or so distinct CDR3 sequences, with roughly 15% found just once. Sequenced material: blood. The receptor set was obtained from a man aged 18 to 29 with Graves' ophthalmopathy. Each CDR3 is given without its conserved first and last residue. The order of the fields is V gene, J gene, CDR3 protein.

v_gene: TRBV4-1; j_gene: TRBJ2-1; CDR3aa: ASSQDLYTSGVYNEQF
v_gene: TRBV6-1; j_gene: TRBJ1-3; CDR3aa: ASSEVEGTGNTIY
v_gene: TRBV7-6; j_gene: TRBJ2-7; CDR3aa: ASSLGAGRSYEQY
v_gene: TRBV20-1; j_gene: TRBJ2-4; CDR3aa: SARDYGTSLSKNIQY
v_gene: TRBV30; j_gene: TRBJ1-6; CDR3aa: AWSPPLGPLH
v_gene: TRBV5-1; j_gene: TRBJ2-5; CDR3aa: ASSTGLGETQY
v_gene: TRBV18; j_gene: TRBJ2-1; CDR3aa: ASSLSWKVGAEQF
v_gene: TRBV24-1; j_gene: TRBJ2-7; CDR3aa: ATSDLGEGREGLVLGEQY
v_gene: TRBV5-5; j_gene: TRBJ1-6; CDR3aa: ASSLSIRVDNSPLH
v_gene: TRBV28; j_gene: TRBJ1-1; CDR3aa: ASSLLGGNTEAF
v_gene: TRBV5-1; j_gene: TRBJ1-6; CDR3aa: ASSFGQGGSPLH
v_gene: TRBV3-1; j_gene: TRBJ2-3; CDR3aa: ASSQDGGLAGVWDTQY
v_gene: TRBV11-2; j_gene: TRBJ2-6; CDR3aa: ASSLYLGGANVLT
v_gene: TRBV28; j_gene: TRBJ2-7; CDR3aa: ASSHTSGTSGRATYEQY
v_gene: TRBV9; j_gene: TRBJ1-4; CDR3aa: ASSVAGAVPYEKLF
v_gene: TRBV18; j_gene: TRBJ1-1; CDR3aa: ASSPLSGLGTEAF
v_gene: TRBV2; j_gene: TRBJ1-5; CDR3aa: AGNRDRDQPQH
v_gene: TRBV30; j_gene: TRBJ1-2; CDR3aa: AWSVQGAFGYT
v_gene: TRBV5-1; j_gene: TRBJ2-7; CDR3aa: ASSLAGATSSYEQY
v_gene: TRBV10-2; j_gene: TRBJ1-6; CDR3aa: ASRGQDPSPLH
v_gene: TRBV7-3; j_gene: TRBJ2-7; CDR3aa: ASSLRGGLTYEQY
v_gene: TRBV14; j_gene: TRBJ2-1; CDR3aa: ASSQAPSGGGEQF
v_gene: TRBV25-1; j_gene: TRBJ2-2; CDR3aa: ASRDRDESGELF
v_gene: TRBV11-3; j_gene: TRBJ2-5; CDR3aa: ASSFVGYRKTQY